The present entry profiles one T cell receptor (beta chain) with its context. The antigen is undetermined. The sample is drawn from a study of radiation and T cells in renal cell carcinoma. Study-wide background: Nephrectomy followed 15 Gy stereotactic body radiation by 4 weeks.

Produced via immunoSEQ multiplex PCR; TCRdb's table is partial and in-frame only. Of 25,000 to 30,000 clones detected, over 70% appear once; the ten largest clones hold 25% to 40%. Time point given: blood 2 weeks post-SBRT. Treatment given: 15 Gy SBRT to primary tumor, nephrectomy 4 weeks later. Blood was sampled at baseline, 2 weeks and 4 weeks after SBRT. The study's findings and limits: From baseline, blood top tumor clonotypes peaked at 2 weeks post-radiation.

J lost 0 bases, V lost 6 bases, and 4 bases had no gene match. Germline-derived CDR1 and CDR2 are SNHLY and FYNNEI. The CDR3 is made up of 14 amino acids. The TCR comes from a man aged 55 to 69 with renal cell carcinoma. This chain links TRBV2 with TRBJ2-7, with 8 bases fitting TRBD2. The starting material was blood, obtained from a patient whose treatment included radiotherapy and nephrectomy. In nucleotides, the CDR3 is TGTGCCAGCAGCGTAGCGGGATACTCCTACGAGCAGTACTTC. This gives the protein CASSVAGYSYEQYF.